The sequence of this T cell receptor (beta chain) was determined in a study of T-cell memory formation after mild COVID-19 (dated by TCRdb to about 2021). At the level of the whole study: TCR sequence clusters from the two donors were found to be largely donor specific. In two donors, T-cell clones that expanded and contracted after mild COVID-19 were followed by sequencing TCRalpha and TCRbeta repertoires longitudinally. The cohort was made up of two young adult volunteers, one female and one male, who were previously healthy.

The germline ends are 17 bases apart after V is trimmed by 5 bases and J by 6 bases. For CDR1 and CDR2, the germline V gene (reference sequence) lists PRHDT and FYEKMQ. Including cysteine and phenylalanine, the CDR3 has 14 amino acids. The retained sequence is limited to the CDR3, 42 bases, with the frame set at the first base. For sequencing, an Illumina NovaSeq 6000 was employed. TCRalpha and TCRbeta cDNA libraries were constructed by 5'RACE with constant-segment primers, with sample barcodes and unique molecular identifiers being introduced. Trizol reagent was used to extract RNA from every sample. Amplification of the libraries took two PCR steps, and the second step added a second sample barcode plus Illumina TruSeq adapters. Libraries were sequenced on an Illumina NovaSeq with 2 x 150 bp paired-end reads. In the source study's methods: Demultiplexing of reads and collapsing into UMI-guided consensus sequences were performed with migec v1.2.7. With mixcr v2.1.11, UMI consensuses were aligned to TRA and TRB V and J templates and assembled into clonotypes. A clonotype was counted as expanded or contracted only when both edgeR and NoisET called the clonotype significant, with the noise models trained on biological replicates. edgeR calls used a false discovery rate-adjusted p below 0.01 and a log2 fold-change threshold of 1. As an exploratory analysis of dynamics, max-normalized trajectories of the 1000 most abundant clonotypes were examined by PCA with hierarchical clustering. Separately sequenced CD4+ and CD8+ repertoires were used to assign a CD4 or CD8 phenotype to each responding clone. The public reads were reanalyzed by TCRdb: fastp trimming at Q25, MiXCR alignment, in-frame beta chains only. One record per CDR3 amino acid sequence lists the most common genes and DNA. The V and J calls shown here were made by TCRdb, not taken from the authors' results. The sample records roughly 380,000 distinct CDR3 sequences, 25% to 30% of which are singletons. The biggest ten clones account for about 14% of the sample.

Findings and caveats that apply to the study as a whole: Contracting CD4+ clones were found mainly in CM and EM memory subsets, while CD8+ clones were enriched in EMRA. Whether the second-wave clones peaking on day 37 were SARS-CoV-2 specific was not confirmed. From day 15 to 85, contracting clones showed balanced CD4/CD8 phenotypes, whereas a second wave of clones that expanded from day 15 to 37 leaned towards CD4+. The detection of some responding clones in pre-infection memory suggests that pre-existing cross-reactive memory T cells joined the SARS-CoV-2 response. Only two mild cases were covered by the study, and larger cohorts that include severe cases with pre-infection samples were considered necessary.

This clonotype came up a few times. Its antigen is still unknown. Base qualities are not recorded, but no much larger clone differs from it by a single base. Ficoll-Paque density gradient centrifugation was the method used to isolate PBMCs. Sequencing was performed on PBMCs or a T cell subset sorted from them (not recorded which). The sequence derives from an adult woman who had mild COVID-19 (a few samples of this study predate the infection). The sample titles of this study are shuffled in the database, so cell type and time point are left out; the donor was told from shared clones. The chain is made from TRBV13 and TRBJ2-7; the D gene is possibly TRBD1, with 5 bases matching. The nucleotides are TGTGCCAGCAGCCCCCAGGGAAGAATCTCCGAGCAGTACTTC. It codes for CASSPQGRISEQYF.